This TCR beta chain comes out of a study of blood T cell repertoires in COVID-19. J gave up 7 bases and V 7 bases, and 6 bases lay outside the gene matches. Germline V gene sequence: CDR1 SNHLY, CDR2 FYNNEI. The CDR3 extends over 13 amino acids. This table comes from immunoSEQ multiplex PCR, and its TCRdb copy is limited to in-frame clones, with some not included. The sample comprises about 230,000 clones, 86% of which are singletons, and approximately 10% rests with the top ten. This clone has only a few counts. The TCR originated in a man between 45 and 60 years old with COVID-19, enrolled during active disease. The sample consisted of peripheral blood. The chain has TRBV2 and TRBJ1-5, with 8 nucleotides matching TRBD1. Here the CDR3 reads CASTPAGGQPQHF. In nucleotides, the CDR3 is TGTGCCAGCACCCCGGCAGGGGGCCAGCCCCAGCATTTT.